The text below deals with one T cell receptor (beta chain). Its antigen is currently unknown. Produced via immunoSEQ multiplex PCR; TCRdb's table is partial and in-frame only. This sample has some 120,000 clones, with roughly 91% found just once. This entry comes from a study of T cell responses to AZD1222 COVID-19 vaccine. Study-level findings and limits: Among spike-specific TCRs, nearly half reportedly target unmutated variant regions. Spike-specific TCR breadth and depth grew following two AZD1222 doses.

With 4 bases removed from V and 1 base from J, the gap between germline ends came to 2 bases. This CDR3 spans 11 amino acids. The V gene's germline CDR1 is MRHNA and CDR2 SNTAGT. Sequencing used peripheral blood, obtained on day 0 of MenACWY control vaccination. The sequence derives from an adult in good health. This chain uses TRBV6-4 with TRBJ2-7; no firm D call. The CDR3 loop is CASSGSYEQYF. CDR3 bases: TGTGCCAGCAGTGGGTCCTACGAGCAGTACTTC.